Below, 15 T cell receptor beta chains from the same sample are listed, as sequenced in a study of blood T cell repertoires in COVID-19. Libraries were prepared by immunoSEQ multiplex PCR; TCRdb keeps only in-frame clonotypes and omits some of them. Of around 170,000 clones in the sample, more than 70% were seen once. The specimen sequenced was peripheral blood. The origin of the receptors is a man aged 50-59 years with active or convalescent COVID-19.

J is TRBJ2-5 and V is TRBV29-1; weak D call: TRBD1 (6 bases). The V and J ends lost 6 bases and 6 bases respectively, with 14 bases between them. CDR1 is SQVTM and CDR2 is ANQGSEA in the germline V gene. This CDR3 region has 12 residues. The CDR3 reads CSVIQGLQTQYF. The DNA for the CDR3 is TGCAGCGTCATACAGGGTTTGCAGACCCAGTACTTC.

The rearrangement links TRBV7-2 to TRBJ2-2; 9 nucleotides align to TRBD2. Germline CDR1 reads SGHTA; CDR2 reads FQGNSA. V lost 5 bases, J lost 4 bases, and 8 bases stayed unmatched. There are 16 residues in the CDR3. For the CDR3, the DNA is TGTGCCAGCAGCCCACCTAGCGGGAAGGTCACCGGGGAGCTGTTTTTT. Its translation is CASSPPSGKVTGELFF.

CDR3 DNA sequence: TGTGCCAGCAGTGAACCTCCCCGGGATAGCCAGTACTATAGCAATCAGCCCCAGCATTTT. It translates to CASSEPPRDSQYYSNQPQHF. V and J are TRBV2 and TRBJ1-5; D ambiguous. Germline V CDR1 and CDR2: SNHLY, FYNNEI. The CDR3 contains 20 residues. V was pared by 2 bases and J by 0 bases, with 23 bases between.

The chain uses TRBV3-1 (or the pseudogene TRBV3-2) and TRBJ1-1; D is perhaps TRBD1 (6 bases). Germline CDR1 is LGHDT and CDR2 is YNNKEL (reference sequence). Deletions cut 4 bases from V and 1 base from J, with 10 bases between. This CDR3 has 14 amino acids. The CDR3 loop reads CASSRWGPNTEAFF. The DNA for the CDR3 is TGTGCCAGCAGCCGTTGGGGGCCGAACACTGAAGCTTTCTTT.

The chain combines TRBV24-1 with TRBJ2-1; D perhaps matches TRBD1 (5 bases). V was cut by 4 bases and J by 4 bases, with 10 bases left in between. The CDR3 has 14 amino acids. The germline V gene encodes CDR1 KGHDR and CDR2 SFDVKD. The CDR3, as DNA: TGTGCCACCAGTGACTGGACAAGGTACAATGAGCAGTTCTTC. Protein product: CATSDWTRYNEQFF.

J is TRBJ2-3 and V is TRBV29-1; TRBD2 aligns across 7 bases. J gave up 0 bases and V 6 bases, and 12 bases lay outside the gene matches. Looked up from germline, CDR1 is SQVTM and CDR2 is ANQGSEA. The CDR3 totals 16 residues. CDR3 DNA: TGCAGCGTGGGGGGGTTAGCGGATCGTAGCACAGATACGCAGTATTTT. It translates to CSVGGLADRSTDTQYF.

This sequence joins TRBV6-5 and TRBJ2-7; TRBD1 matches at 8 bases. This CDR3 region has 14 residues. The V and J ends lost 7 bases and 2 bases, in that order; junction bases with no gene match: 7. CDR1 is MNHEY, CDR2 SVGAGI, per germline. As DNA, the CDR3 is TGTGCCAGCATGAGCGGACAGGGACCCTACGAGCAGTACTTC. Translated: CASMSGQGPYEQYF.

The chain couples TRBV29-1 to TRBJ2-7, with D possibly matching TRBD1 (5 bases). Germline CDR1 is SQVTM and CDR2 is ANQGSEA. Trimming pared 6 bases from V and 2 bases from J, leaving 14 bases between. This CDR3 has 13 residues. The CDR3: CSVLPTGAYEQYF. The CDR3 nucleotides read TGCAGCGTCTTACCAACAGGTGCCTACGAGCAGTACTTC.

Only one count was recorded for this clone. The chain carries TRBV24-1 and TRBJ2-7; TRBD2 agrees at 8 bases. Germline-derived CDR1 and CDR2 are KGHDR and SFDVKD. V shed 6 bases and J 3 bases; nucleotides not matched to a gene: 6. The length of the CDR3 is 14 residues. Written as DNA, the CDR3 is TGTGCCACCAGTCCCGGCGGGGGGATCTACGAGCAGTACTTC. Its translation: CATSPGGGIYEQYF.

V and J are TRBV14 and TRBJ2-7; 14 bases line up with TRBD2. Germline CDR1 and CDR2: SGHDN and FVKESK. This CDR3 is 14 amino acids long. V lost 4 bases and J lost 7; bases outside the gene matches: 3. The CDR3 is CASSPTSGGGEQYF. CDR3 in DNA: TGTGCCAGCAGCCCGACTAGCGGGGGGGGAGAGCAGTACTTC.

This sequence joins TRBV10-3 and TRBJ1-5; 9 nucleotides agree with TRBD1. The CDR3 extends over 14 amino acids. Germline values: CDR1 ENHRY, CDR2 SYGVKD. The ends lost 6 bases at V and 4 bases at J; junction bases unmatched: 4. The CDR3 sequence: CAIRGQGENQPQHF. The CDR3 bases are TGTGCCATCAGGGGACAGGGCGAGAATCAGCCCCAGCATTTT.

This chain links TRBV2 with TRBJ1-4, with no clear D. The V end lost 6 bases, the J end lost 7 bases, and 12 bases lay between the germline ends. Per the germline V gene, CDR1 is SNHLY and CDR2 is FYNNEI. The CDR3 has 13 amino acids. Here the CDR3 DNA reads TGTGCCAGCAGACGGGGAGCTACTGAAAAACTGTTTTTT. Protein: CASRRGATEKLFF.

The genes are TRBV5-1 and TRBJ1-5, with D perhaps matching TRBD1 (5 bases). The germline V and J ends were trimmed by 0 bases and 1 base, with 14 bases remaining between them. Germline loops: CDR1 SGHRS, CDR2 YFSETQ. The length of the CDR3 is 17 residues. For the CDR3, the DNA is TGCGCCAGCAGCTTGGGGCCCCTACAGGCGAGCAATCAGCCCCAGCATTTT. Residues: CASSLGPLQASNQPQHF.

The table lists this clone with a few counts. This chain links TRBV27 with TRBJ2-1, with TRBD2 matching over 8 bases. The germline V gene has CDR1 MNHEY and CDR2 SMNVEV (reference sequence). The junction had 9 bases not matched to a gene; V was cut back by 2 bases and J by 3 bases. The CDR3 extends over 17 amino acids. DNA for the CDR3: TGTGCCAGCAGTTTACCGGCGCGAAGCGGGAGCTACAATGAGCAGTTCTTC. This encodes CASSLPARSGSYNEQFF.

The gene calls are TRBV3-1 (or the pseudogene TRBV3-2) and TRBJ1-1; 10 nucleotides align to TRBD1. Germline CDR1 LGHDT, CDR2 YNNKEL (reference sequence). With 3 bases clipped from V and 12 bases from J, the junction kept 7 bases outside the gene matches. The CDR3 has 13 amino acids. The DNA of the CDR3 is TGTGCCAGCAGCCACTCAGGACAGGGGGAAACTTTCTTT. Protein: CASSHSGQGETFF.